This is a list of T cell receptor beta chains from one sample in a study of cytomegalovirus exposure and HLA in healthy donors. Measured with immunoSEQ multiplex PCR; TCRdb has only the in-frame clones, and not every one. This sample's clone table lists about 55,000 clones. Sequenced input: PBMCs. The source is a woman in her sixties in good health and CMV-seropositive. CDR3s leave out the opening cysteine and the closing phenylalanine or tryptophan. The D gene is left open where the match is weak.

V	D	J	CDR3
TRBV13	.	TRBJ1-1	ASSFRPGDGGTEAF
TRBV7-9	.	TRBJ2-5	ASSPLGGQETQY
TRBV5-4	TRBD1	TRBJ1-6	ASSPRGHDNSPLH
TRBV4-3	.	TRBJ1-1	ASSQEPRATEAF
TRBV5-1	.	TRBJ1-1	ASSVFHRVNTEAF
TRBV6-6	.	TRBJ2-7	ASSYVIGGSTYEQY
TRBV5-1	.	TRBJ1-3	ASSPDRQLSGNTIY
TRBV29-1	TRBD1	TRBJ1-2	SVPTVAGGSGYT
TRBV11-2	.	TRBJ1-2	ASSSGWGNYGYT
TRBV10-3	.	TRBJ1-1	AISESGGDNTEAF
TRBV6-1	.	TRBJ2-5	ASSGYSRSQETQY
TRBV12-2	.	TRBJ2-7	ASRSSLVIRYEQY
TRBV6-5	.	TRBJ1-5	ASRLDRGQPQH
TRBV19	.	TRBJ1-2	ASSNQGSSYGYT
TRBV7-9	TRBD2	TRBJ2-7	ASSHRLAGSAYEQY
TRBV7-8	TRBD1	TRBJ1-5	ASSAQGARQPQH
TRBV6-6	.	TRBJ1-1	ASSYGLTEAF
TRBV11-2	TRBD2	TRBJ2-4	ASSPLAGGPGGKNIQY
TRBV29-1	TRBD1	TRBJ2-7	SVRGTGDEQY
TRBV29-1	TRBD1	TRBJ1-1	SVEWDRRLNTEAF
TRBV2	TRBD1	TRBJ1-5	ASSGTGANQPQH
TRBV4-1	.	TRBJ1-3	ASSRGDIFSGNTIY
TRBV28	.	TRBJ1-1	ASSLRGHLENTEAF
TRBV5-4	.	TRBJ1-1	ASSLDTPNTEAF
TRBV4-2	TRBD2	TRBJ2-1	ASSPLKAGGGNEQF
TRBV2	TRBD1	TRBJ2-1	ASSRDRGSLNEQF
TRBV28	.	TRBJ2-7	ASNVISYEQY
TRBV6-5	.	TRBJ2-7	ASSLTTGGGYEQY
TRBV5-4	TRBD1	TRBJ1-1	ASSQQGARTEAF
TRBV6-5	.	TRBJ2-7	ASSSTDRSAYEQY
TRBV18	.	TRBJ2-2	ASSPPSGSGENTGELF
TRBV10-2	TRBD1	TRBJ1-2	ASSNEGGQAHGYT
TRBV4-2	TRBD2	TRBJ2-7	ASSQLLAVRSYEQY
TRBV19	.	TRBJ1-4	ASSNRWSEKLF
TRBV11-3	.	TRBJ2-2	ASSTGGTGELF
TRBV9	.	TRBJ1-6	ASSVGALDSPLH
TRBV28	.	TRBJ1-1	ASSPRLGLVPF
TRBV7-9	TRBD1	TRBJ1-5	ASRGDSSNQPQH
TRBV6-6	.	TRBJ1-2	ASSWEQGSAGYT
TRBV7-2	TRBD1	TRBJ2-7	ASSLGPGDRGPGSG
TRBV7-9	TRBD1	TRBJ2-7	ASSLGTGSSYEQY
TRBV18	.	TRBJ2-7	ASSPDSQGGEQY